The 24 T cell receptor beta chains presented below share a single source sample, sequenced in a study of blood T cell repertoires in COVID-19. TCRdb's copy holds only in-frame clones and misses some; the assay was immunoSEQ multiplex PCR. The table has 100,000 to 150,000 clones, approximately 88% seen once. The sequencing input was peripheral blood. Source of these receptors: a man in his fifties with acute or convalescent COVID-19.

The CDR3 nucleotides read TGTGCCAGTAGTATAGAGGCGAGAACAGGTAGCTCCTATAATTCACCCCTCCACTTT. Amino acid sequence: CASSIEARTGSSYNSPLHF. The V call is TRBV19, the J call TRBJ1-6; D may be TRBD1 (5 bases). Germline assignment: CDR1 LNHDA and CDR2 SQIVND (reference sequence). This CDR3 has 19 amino acids. The V and J ends lost 0 bases and 0 bases respectively, with 15 bases between them.

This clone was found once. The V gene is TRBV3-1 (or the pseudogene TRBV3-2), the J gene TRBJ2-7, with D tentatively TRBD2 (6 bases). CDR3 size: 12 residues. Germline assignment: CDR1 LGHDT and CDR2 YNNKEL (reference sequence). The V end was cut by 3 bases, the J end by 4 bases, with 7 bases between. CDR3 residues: CASSQRGYEQYF. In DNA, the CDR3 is TGTGCCAGCAGCCAGCGGGGATACGAGCAGTACTTC.

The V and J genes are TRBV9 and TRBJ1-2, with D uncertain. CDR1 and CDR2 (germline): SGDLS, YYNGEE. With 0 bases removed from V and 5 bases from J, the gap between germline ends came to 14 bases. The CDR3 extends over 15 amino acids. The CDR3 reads CASSVGPEVTYGYTF. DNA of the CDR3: TGTGCCAGCAGCGTAGGACCGGAGGTTACTTATGGCTACACCTTC.

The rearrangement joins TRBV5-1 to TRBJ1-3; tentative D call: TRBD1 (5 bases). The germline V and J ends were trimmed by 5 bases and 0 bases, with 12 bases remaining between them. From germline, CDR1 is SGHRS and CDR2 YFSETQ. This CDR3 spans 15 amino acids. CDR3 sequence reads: CASSPDSSSGNTIYF. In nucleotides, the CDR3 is TGCGCCAGCAGTCCAGACAGCAGCTCTGGAAACACCATATATTTT.

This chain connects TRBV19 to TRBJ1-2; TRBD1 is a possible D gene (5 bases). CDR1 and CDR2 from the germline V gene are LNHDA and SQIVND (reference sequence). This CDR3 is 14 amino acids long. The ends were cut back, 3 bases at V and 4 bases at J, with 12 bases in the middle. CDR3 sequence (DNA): TGTGCCAGTAGTATCGCCGGGGGACTCTATGGCTACACCTTC. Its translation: CASSIAGGLYGYTF.

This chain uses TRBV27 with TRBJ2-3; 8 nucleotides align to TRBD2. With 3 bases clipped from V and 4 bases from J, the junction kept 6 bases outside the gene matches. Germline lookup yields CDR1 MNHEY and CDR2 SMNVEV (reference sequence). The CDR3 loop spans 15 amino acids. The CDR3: CASSLSGSGPDTQYF. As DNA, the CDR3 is TGTGCCAGCAGTTTGAGCGGGAGCGGGCCAGATACGCAGTATTTT.

The chain's CDR3 is CASSRTGPYEQYF. The DNA of the CDR3 is TGTGCCAGTAGTCGGACTGGTCCCTACGAGCAGTACTTC. The V call is TRBV19, the J call TRBJ2-7; a possible D gene is TRBD2 (5 bases). This CDR3 has 13 residues. Looked up from germline, CDR1 is LNHDA and CDR2 is SQIVND (reference sequence). Trimming left V 5 bases short and J 2 bases short, with 10 bases between.

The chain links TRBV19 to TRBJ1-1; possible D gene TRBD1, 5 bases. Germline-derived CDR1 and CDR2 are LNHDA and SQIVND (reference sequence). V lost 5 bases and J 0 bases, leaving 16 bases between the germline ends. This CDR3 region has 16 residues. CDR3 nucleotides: TGTGCCAGTAGTCAAACTCAGCCGACAGTGAACACTGAAGCTTTCTTT. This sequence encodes CASSQTQPTVNTEAFF.

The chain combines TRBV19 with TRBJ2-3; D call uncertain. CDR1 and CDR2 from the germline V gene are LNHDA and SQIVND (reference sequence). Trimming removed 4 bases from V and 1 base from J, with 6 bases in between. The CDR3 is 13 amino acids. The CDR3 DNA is TGTGCCAGTAGTAATCCAGGCACAGATACGCAGTATTTT. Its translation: CASSNPGTDTQYF.

CDR3 amino acids: CASSLDPPDSSYEQYF. DNA for the CDR3: TGTGCCAGCAGTTTAGATCCACCGGACAGCTCCTACGAGCAGTACTTC. The J gene is TRBJ2-7, the V gene TRBV27; tentatively, D is TRBD1 (6 bases). Looked up from germline, CDR1 is MNHEY and CDR2 is SMNVEV (reference sequence). This CDR3 contains 16 residues. Between the trimmed V and J ends, which lost 2 bases and 0 bases, there was a span of 14 bases.

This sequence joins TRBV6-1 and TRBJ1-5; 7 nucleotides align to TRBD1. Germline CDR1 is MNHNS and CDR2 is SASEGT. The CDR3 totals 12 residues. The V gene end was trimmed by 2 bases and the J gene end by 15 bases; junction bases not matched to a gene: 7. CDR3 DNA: TGTGCCAGCAGTGAACTGACAGGGCCTCCGCATTTT. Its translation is CASSELTGPPHF.

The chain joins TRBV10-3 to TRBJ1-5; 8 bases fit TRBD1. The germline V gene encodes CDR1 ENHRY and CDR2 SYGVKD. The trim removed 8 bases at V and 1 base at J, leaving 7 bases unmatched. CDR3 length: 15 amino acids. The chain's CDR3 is CAIANPGGSNQPQHF. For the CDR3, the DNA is TGTGCCATCGCAAACCCAGGGGGCAGCAATCAGCCCCAGCATTTT.

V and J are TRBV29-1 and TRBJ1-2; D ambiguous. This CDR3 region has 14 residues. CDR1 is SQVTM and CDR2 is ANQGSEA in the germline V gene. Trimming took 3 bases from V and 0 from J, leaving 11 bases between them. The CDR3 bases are TGCAGCGTTGATGTCAGTTCAACTAACTATGGCTACACCTTC. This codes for CSVDVSSTNYGYTF.

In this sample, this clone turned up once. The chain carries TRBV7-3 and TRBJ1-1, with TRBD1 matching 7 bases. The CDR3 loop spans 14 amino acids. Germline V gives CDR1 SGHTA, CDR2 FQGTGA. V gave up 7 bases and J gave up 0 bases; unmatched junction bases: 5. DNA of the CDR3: TGTGCCAGCAACCGGGACAGCATGAACACTGAAGCTTTCTTT. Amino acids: CASNRDSMNTEAFF.

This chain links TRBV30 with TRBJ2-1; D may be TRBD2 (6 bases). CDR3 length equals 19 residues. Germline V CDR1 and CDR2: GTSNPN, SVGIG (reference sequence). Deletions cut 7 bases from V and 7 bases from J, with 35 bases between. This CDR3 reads CAYKAPPASGGEIRNEQFF. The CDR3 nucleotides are TGTGCCTATAAGGCCCCCCCAGCTTCAGGCGGGGAAATCCGAAATGAGCAGTTCTTC.

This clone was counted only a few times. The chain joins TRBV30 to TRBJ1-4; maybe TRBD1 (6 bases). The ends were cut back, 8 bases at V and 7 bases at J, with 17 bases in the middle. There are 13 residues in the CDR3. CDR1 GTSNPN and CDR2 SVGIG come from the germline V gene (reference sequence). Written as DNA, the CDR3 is TGTGCCGGGACGAAGGGGGGGGGTGAAAAACTGTTTTTT. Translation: CAGTKGGGEKLFF.

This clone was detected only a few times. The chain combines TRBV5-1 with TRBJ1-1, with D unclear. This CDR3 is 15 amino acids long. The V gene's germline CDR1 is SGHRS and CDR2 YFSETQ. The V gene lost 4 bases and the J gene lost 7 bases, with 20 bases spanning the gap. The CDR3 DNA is TGCGCCAGCAGCCCGCTTTCGTCCAGGATTTTTGAAGCTTTCTTT. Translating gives CASSPLSSRIFEAFF.

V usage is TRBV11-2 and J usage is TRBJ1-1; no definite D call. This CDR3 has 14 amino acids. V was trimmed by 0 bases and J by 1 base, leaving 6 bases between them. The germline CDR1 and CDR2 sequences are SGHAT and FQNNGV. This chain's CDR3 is CASSLEPGNTEAFF. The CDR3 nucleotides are TGTGCCAGCAGCTTAGAGCCGGGGAACACTGAAGCTTTCTTT. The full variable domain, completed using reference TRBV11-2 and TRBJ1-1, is EAGVAQSPRYKIIEKRQSVAFWCNPISGHATLYWYQQILGQGPKLLIQFQNNGVVDDSQLPKDRFSAERLKGVDSTLKIQPAKLEDSAVYLCASSLEPGNTEAFFGQGTRLTVV.

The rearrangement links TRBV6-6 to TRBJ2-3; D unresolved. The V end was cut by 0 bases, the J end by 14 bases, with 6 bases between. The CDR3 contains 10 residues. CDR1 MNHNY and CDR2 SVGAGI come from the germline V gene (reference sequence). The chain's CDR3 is CASSYSNRYF. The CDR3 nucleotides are TGTGCCAGCAGTTACTCGAATAGGTATTTT.

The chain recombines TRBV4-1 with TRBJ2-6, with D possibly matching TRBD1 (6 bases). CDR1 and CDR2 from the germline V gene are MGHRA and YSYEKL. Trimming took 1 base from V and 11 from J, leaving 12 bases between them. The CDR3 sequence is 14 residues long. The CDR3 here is CASSQVRQAHVLTF. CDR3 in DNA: TGCGCCAGCAGCCAAGTCAGACAGGCGCACGTCCTGACTTTC.

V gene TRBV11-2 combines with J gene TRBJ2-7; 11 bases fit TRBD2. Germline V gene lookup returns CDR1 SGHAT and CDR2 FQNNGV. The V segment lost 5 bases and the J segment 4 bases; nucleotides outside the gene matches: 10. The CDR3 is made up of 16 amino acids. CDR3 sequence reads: CASSRGGASGRYEQYF. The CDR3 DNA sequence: TGTGCCAGCAGCAGAGGCGGTGCTAGCGGGAGGTACGAGCAGTACTTC.

CDR3 in DNA: TGTGCCAGTAGTATAGTAGGGGGAGCCGGGGAGCTGTTTTTT. It is translated as CASSIVGGAGELFF. The genes are TRBV19 and TRBJ2-2; a possible D gene is TRBD1 (6 bases). The germline gives CDR1 LNHDA, CDR2 SQIVND (reference sequence). Trimming stripped 1 base from V and 6 bases from J, with 9 bases between. CDR3 size: 14 residues.

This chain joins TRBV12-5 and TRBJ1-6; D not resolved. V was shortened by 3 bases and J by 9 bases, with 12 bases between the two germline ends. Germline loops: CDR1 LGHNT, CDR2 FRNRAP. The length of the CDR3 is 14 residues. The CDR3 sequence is CASGFGGSSSPLHF. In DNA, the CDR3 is TGTGCTAGTGGTTTTGGAGGGTCCAGTTCACCCCTCCACTTT.

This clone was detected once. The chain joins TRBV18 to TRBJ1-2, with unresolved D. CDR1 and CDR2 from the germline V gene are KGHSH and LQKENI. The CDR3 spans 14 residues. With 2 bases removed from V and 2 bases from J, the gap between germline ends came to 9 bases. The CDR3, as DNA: TGTGCCAGCTCACCATCTCCTGAGAACTATGGCTACACCTTC. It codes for CASSPSPENYGYTF. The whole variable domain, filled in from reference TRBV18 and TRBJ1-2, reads NAGVMQNPRHLVRRRGQEARLRCSPMKGHSHVYWYRQLPEEGLKFMVYLQKENIIDESGMPKERFSAEFPKEGPSILRIQQVVRGDSAAYFCASSPSPENYGYTFGSGTRLTVV.